The 2 T cell receptor beta chains in this list originate from one sample, sequenced in a study of CD8 T cells in ankylosing spondylitis. Study conclusions and caveats: A TCR beta motif of under ten highly homologous variants seemed to mark ankylosing spondylitis blood.

TCRdb fed the 5' RACE reads into MiXCR, producing one record per CDR3 protein. The table shows approximately 150,000 distinct CDR3 sequences, with 17% occurring only once. These receptors are not linked to any known antigen. The sequencing sample was made of blood, either unsorted or a sorted T cell fraction (not recorded which). Receptors originate from a male donor with ankylosing spondylitis.

The gene calls are TRBV12-3 or TRBV12-4 and TRBJ1-2, with TRBD1 matching 9 bases. The CDR3 is 14 amino acids. Unmatched junction bases numbered 2, after V lost 4 bases and J lost 2 bases. The chain's CDR3 is CASSWGQGNYGYTF. Written as DNA, the CDR3 is TGTGCCAGCAGTTGGGGACAGGGAAACTATGGCTACACCTTC.

This clonotype was seen a handful of times. The chain employs TRBV15 and TRBJ2-2; no firm D call. The CDR3 runs to 12 residues. Germline-derived CDR1 and CDR2 are LNHNV and YYDKDF (reference sequence). Trimming shortened V by 1 base and J by 6 bases, and 3 bases separated the two germline ends. CDR3 sequence: CATSRVSGELFF. CDR3 DNA sequence: TGTGCCACCAGCAGAGTTTCCGGGGAGCTGTTTTTT.